This T cell receptor (beta chain) was retrieved from a study of T cell responses to AZD1222 COVID-19 vaccine. Here immunoSEQ multiplex PCR was the method, and the copy in TCRdb shows in-frame clones only, minus some. The table records some 47,000 clones, 75% to 85% of them present only once. Germline V gene sequence: CDR1 KGHSH, CDR2 LQKENI. J was trimmed by 2 bases and V by 0 bases; bases with no gene match: 4. This CDR3 spans 16 amino acids. The table lists this clone with a count of one. The V and J genes are TRBV18 and TRBJ2-1; 7 bases are shared with TRBD2. This sequence originates from an adult in good health. The sample in question was peripheral blood, obtained on day 0 of AZD1222 vaccination. CDR3 coding DNA: TGTGCCAGCTCACCACCGAAGGCGGGAGCCTACAATGAGCAGTTCTTC. Translated, it gives CASSPPKAGAYNEQFF. Full variable domain (missing parts from reference TRBV18 and TRBJ2-1): NAGVMQNPRHLVRRRGQEARLRCSPMKGHSHVYWYRQLPEEGLKFMVYLQKENIIDESGMPKERFSAEFPKEGPSILRIQQVVRGDSAAYFCASSPPKAGAYNEQFFGPGTRLTVL.